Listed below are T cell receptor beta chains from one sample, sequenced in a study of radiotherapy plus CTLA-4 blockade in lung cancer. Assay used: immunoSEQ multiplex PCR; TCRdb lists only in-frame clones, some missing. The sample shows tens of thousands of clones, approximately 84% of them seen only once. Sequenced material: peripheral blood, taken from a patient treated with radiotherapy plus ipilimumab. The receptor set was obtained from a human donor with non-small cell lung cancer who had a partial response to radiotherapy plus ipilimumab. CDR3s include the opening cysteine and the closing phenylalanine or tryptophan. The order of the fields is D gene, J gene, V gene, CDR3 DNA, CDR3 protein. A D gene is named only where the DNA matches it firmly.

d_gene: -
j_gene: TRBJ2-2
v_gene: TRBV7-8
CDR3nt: TGTGCCAGCAGCTTAGTTCTGGGGGAGCTGTTTTTT
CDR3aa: CASSLVLGELFF

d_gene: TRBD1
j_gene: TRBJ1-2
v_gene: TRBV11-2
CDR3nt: TGTGCCAGCAGCTTAGGCCAGGGGGCCAACTCCGGTGGCTACACCTTC
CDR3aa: CASSLGQGANSGGYTF

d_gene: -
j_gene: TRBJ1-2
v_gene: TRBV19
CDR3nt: TGTGCCAGTACCGGGACATCGGCTAACTATGGCTACACCTTC
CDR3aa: CASTGTSANYGYTF

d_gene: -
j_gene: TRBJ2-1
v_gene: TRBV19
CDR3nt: TGTGCCAGTAGGCAGGCCACCTCCTACAATGAGCAGTTCTTC
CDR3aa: CASRQATSYNEQFF

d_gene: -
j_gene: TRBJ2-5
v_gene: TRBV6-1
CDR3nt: TGTGCCAGCAGTGTATTAGCTACTCAAGAGACCCAGTACTTC
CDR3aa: CASSVLATQETQYF

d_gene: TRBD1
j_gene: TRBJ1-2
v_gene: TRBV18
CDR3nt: TGTGCCAGCTCACCAGACAGGGGGGCTAGCCTCTATGGCTACACCTTC
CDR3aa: CASSPDRGASLYGYTF

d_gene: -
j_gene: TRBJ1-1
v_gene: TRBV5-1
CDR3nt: TGCGCCAGCAGCTTGGGAGGGAAAGGAACTGAAGCTTTCTTT
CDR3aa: CASSLGGKGTEAFF

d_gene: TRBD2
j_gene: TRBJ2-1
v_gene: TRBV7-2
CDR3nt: TGTGCCAGCAGCAGGGGACTAGCGGGAGGGCCGAATGAGCAGTTCTTC
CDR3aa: CASSRGLAGGPNEQFF

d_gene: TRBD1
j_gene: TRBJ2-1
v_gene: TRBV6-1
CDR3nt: TGTGCCAGCATCAACAGGGGTTCCTACAATGAGCAGTTCTTC
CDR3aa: CASINRGSYNEQFF

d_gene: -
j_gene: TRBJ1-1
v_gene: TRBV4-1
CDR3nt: TGCGCCAGCAGCCAAGACTTGGGGCTCTTCACTGAAGCTTTCTTT
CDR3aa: CASSQDLGLFTEAFF

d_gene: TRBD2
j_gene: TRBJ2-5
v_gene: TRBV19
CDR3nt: TGTGCCAGTAGAATGCGGGAGACGGGAGAGACCCAGTACTTC
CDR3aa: CASRMRETGETQYF

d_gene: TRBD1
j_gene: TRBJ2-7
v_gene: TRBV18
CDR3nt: TGTGCCAGCTCACGGGACAGAACCGGGCAGTACTTC
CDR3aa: CASSRDRTGQYF

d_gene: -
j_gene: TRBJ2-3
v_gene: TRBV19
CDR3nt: TGTGCCAGTAGTATGGCCCGCCAGACAGATACGCAGTATTTT
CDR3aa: CASSMARQTDTQYF